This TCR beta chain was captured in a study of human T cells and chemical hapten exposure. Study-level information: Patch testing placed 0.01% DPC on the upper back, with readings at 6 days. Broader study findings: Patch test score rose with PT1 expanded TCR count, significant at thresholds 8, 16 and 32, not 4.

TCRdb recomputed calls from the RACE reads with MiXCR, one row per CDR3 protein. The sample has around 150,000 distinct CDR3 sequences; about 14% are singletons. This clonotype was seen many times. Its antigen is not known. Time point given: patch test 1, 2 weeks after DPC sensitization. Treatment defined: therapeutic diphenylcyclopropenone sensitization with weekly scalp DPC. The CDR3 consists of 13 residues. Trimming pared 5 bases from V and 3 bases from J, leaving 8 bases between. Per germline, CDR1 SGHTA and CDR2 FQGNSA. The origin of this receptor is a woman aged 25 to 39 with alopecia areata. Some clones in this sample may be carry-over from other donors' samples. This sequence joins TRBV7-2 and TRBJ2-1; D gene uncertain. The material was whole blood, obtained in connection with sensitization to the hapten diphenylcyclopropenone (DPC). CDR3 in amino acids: CASSPTIYNEQFF. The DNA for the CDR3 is TGTGCCAGCAGCCCTACCATCTACAATGAGCAGTTCTTC.